One sample yielded the 18 T cell receptor beta chains listed below, sequenced in a study of human T cells and chemical hapten exposure. Time point: patch test 1, 2 weeks after DPC sensitization. The sample's treatment: therapeutic diphenylcyclopropenone sensitization with weekly scalp DPC. TCRdb processed the RACE reads anew with MiXCR; each CDR3 protein has one entry. The table has approximately 80,000 distinct CDR3 sequences, roughly 7.2% seen once; the top ten hold approximately 1.5%. The sequences come from whole blood, collected in connection with sensitization to the hapten diphenylcyclopropenone (DPC). The receptors were gathered from a woman younger than 45 with alopecia areata. Some clones in this sample may be carry-over from other donors' samples.

With regard to this clonotype: This sequence may be a read error, since a much larger clone differs from it by one base. The chain has TRBV5-1 and TRBJ1-4, with 9 positions matching TRBD1. The germline V gene encodes CDR1 SGHRS and CDR2 YFSETQ. The CDR3 runs to 16 residues. Trimming at V came to 2 bases and at J to 9 bases, leaving 11 bases not matched to a gene. This CDR3 reads CASSFTTGGLGKKLFF. The CDR3 bases are TGCGCCAGCAGCTTCACAACAGGGGGCCTAGGCAAAAAACTGTTTTTT.

This clonotype was observed a handful of times. The V call is TRBV7-9, the J call TRBJ1-1; D gene uncertain. Germline V CDR1 and CDR2: SEHNR, FQNEAQ (reference sequence). This CDR3 has 15 residues. Trimming left V 1 base short and J 1 base short, with 10 bases between. CDR3 coding DNA: TGTGCCAGCAGCTTAGGGGTCACAGAGAACACTGAAGCTTTCTTT. This gives the protein CASSLGVTENTEAFF.

The gene calls are TRBV5-6 and TRBJ2-3, with 7 bases that match TRBD2. V shed 6 bases and J 12 bases; nucleotides not matched to a gene: 7. The CDR3 has 11 amino acids. CDR1 SGHDT and CDR2 YYEEEE come from the germline V gene. In nucleotides, the CDR3 is TGTGCCAGCACCCTGGGGGACTACCAGTATTTT. As protein: CASTLGDYQYF.

This clonotype showed up many times. This rearrangement joins TRBV7-2 to TRBJ2-5; 9 positions agree with TRBD2. This CDR3 has 14 amino acids. J was trimmed by 5 bases and V by 6 bases; bases with no gene match: 7. Germline V gene data show CDR1 as SGHTA and CDR2 as FQGNSA. In DNA, the CDR3 is TGTGCCAGCAGTCGGAGCGGGGGGCGTGAGACCCAGTACTTC. This codes for CASSRSGGRETQYF.

This clonotype was seen many times. V gene TRBV20-1 combines with J gene TRBJ1-1; D is uncertain. V was cut by 2 bases and J by 0 bases, with 10 bases left in between. The CDR3 is 14 residues long. Germline V gives CDR1 DFQATT, CDR2 SNEGSKA (reference sequence). CDR3 region: CSARWQNMNTEAFF. The DNA for the CDR3 is TGCAGTGCTAGATGGCAGAACATGAACACTGAAGCTTTCTTT.

The chain couples TRBV3-1 to TRBJ1-2, with TRBD1 as a possible D gene (5 bases). The ends were cut back, 0 bases at V and 7 bases at J, with 18 bases in the middle. Germline values: CDR1 LGHDT, CDR2 YNNKEL (reference sequence). This CDR3 spans 16 amino acids. CDR3 DNA: TGTGCCAGCAGCCAAGAGGACACCTTACGGTTTGGTGGCTACACCTTC. It codes for CASSQEDTLRFGGYTF.

This clonotype has just a few counts. This chain connects TRBV7-6 to TRBJ1-2; 9 nucleotides line up with TRBD1. Germline V lookup: CDR1 SGHVS, CDR2 FNYEAQ. Unmatched junction bases numbered 3, after V lost 3 bases and J lost 1 base. This CDR3 spans 15 amino acids. CDR3 nucleotide sequence: TGTGCCAGCAGCTTGGGACAGGGATTTAACTATGGCTACACCTTC. Its translation: CASSLGQGFNYGYTF.

This clonotype appeared many times. J is TRBJ1-4 and V is TRBV5-6; TRBD1 aligns across 10 bases. The V gene's germline CDR1 is SGHDT and CDR2 YYEEEE. The CDR3 totals 12 residues. With V trimmed by 4 bases and J by 13 bases, 4 bases remained unmatched. CDR3 amino acids: CASSLTGGPLFF. CDR3 in DNA: TGTGCCAGCAGCCTGACAGGGGGCCCACTGTTTTTT.

This clonotype was detected many times. The CDR3 here is CASSYLGISGANVLTF. For the CDR3, the DNA is TGTGCCAGCAGTTACCTAGGTATCTCTGGGGCCAACGTCCTGACTTTC. The chain combines TRBV6-5 with TRBJ2-6; D uncertain. The CDR3 is 16 amino acids. CDR1 and CDR2 from the germline V gene are MNHEY and SVGAGI. The ends were cut back, 2 bases at V and 0 bases at J, with 8 bases in the middle.

This clonotype came up many times. This CDR3 reads CSVESGQGLSGYTF. The CDR3, as DNA: TGCAGCGTTGAATCGGGACAGGGTTTAAGTGGCTACACCTTC. The V call is TRBV29-1, the J call TRBJ1-2, with 9 positions matching TRBD1. The CDR3 sequence is 14 residues long. V lost 2 bases and J lost 7; bases outside the gene matches: 8. From germline, CDR1 is SQVTM and CDR2 ANQGSEA.

The sample holds a few counts of this clonotype. This chain uses TRBV5-4 with TRBJ2-2; D is perhaps TRBD2 (6 bases). V lost 3 bases and J lost 4, with 13 bases in between. From germline, CDR1 is SGHNT and CDR2 YYREEE (reference sequence). This CDR3 has 15 amino acids. The CDR3 sequence is CASSWPGTRTGELFF. The CDR3, as DNA: TGTGCCAGCAGCTGGCCCGGGACTCGCACCGGGGAGCTGTTTTTT.

There are many counts of this clonotype. The genes are TRBV6-5 and TRBJ2-7, with D perhaps assigned TRBD1 or TRBD2 (5 bases each). The CDR3 is 15 amino acids. Deletions cut 4 bases from V and 0 bases from J, with 13 bases between. The V gene's germline CDR1 is MNHEY and CDR2 SVGAGI. CDR3: CASSSGAGNSYEQYF. The CDR3 DNA reads as TGTGCCAGCAGTTCCGGGGCAGGCAACTCCTACGAGCAGTACTTC.

Only a few counts were recorded for this clonotype. This rearrangement joins TRBV6-6 to TRBJ2-3; possible D gene TRBD1, 6 bases. Germline V gives CDR1 MNHNY, CDR2 SVGAGI (reference sequence). This CDR3 comprises 17 residues. The V end lost 0 bases, the J end lost 0 bases, and 13 bases lay between the germline ends. CDR3 sequence (DNA): TGTGCCAGCAGTTACTCCTTTGGACAGCTTAGCACAGATACGCAGTATTTT. Its translation: CASSYSFGQLSTDTQYF.

This clonotype was detected ten times or more. The gene calls are TRBV6-5 and TRBJ2-3, with 11 bases that match TRBD2. Trimming removed 2 bases from V and 5 bases from J; junction bases left unmatched: 12. Germline V gene data show CDR1 as MNHEY and CDR2 as SVGAGI. The CDR3 extends over 18 amino acids. CDR3 nucleotides: TGTGCCAGCAGTTACCGATACTTAGCGGGGGGGCGAGAAGATACGCAGTATTTT. This translates into CASSYRYLAGGREDTQYF.

This clonotype was counted at least ten times. The CDR3 reads CASSLVEASTDTQYF. CDR3 bases: TGTGCCAGCAGCTTAGTAGAGGCTAGCACAGATACGCAGTATTTT. The chain recombines TRBV7-2 with TRBJ2-3; D not resolved. Germline V gives CDR1 SGHTA, CDR2 FQGNSA. The V and J ends lost 1 base and 0 bases respectively, with 8 bases between them. The CDR3 runs 15 residues.

This clonotype was seen a few times. The CDR3 reads CASSQPDRVANYGYTF. In DNA form, the CDR3 reads TGTGCCAGCAGTCAACCCGACAGGGTAGCTAACTATGGCTACACCTTC. V usage is TRBV12-3 or TRBV12-4 and J usage is TRBJ1-2; 7 nucleotides line up with TRBD1. Germline trimming cut 5 bases from V and 0 bases from J; bases unmatched to any gene: 9. This CDR3 region has 16 residues.

There are a few counts of this clonotype. The chain couples TRBV20-1 to TRBJ2-2; 8 bases agree with TRBD1. Germline loops: CDR1 DFQATT, CDR2 SNEGSKA (reference sequence). J lost 10 bases, V lost 0 bases, and 19 bases had no gene match. CDR3 length equals 18 residues. The CDR3 region has the DNA TGCAGTGCTAGAGATGTCGGCCCCGGGACAGGACATCCTAAGGAGCTGTTTTTT. Its protein is CSARDVGPGTGHPKELFF.

Many counts were recorded for this clonotype. V usage is TRBV20-1 and J usage is TRBJ1-1; D remains ambiguous. Germline CDR1 reads DFQATT; CDR2 reads SNEGSKA (reference sequence). With 6 bases removed from V and 1 base from J, the gap between germline ends came to 6 bases. CDR3 size: 11 residues. CDR3 coding DNA: TGCAGTGCGCGCGAGAACACTGAAGCTTTCTTT. Translation gives CSARENTEAFF.